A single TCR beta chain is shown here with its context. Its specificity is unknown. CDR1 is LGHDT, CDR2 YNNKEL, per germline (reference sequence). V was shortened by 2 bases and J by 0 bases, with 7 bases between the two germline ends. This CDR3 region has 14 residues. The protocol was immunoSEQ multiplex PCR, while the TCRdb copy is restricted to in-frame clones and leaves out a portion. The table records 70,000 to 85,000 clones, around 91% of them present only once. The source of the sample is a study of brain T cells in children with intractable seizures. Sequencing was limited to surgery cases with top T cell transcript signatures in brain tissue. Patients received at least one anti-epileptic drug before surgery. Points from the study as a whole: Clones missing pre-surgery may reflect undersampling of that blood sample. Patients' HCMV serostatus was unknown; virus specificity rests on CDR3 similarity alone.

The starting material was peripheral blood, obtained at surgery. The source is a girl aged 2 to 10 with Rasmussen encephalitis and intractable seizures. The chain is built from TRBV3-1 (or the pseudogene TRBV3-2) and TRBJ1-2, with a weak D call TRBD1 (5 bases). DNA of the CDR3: TGTGCCAGCAGCCAAACAGGTTCTAACTATGGCTACACCTTC. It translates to CASSQTGSNYGYTF.